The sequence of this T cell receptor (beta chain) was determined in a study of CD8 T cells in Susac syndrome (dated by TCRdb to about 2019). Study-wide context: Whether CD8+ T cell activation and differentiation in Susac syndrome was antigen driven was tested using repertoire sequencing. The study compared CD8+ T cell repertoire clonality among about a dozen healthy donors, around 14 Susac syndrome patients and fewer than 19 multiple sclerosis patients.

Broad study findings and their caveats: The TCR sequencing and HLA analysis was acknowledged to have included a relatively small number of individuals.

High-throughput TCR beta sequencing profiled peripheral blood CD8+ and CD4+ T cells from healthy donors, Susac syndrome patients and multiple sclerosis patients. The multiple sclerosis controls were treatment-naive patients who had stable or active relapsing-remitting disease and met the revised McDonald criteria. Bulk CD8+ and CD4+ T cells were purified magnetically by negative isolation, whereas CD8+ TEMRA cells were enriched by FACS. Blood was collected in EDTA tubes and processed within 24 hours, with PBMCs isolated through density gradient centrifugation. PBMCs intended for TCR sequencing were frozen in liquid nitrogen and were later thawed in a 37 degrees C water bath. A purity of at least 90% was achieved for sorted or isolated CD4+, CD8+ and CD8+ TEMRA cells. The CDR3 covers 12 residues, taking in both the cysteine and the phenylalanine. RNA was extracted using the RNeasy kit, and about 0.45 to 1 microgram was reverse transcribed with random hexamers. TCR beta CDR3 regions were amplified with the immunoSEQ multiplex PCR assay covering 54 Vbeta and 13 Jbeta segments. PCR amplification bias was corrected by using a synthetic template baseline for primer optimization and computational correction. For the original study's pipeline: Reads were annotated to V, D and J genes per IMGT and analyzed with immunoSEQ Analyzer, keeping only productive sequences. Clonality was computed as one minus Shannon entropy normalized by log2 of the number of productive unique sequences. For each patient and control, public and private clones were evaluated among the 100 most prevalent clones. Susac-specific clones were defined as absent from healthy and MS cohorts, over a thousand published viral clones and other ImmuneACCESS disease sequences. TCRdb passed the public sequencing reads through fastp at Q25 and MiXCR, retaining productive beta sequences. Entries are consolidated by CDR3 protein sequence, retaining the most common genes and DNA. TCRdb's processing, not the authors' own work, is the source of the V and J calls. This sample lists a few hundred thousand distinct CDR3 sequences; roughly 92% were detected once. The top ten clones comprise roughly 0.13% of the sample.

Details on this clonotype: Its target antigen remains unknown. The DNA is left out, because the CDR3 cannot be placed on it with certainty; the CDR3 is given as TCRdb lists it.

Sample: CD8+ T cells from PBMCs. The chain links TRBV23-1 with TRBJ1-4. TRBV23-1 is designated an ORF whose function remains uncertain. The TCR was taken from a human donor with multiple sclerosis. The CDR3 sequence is CASGRSLKNCFF.